This T cell receptor beta chain was sequenced for a study of response to subunit inactivated influenza vaccine. Study observations and caveats: The authors put forward the suggestion that each seasonal influenza vaccination may bring in only a limited number of new T cells.

This clonotype was seen a few times. The antigen remains unidentified. The CDR3 extends over 12 amino acids. Germline V gives CDR1 SQVTM, CDR2 ANQGSEA. V gave up 7 bases and J gave up 2 bases, with 12 bases separating them. TCRdb reprocessed the RT-PCR reads with MiXCR, giving one entry per CDR3 protein. Altogether about half a million distinct CDR3 sequences are present, about 25% being singletons, with the ten largest covering 1.5% to 2%. The clonotype originates from a man in his fifties who received an inactivated influenza vaccine. This sample comprised CD4+ T cells sorted from PBMCs, obtained roughly 5 days after vaccination. V gene TRBV29-1 combines with J gene TRBJ2-7; D gene ambiguous. CDR3 in DNA: TGCAGCGCCCGAAGTGGAACCTACGAGCAGTACTTC. Its translation is CSARSGTYEQYF.